The 14 T cell receptor beta chains below were found in one sample sequenced in a study of T cells in Graves' hyperthyroidism and ophthalmopathy. TCR beta CDR3 region amplification was performed from RNA transcripts. The HTBI set primed first-round TCR CDR3 RT-PCR. In TCRdb, the multiplex PCR reads were re-called with MiXCR into one record per CDR3 protein. The sample shows over 400,000 distinct CDR3 sequences, about 20% of them seen only once. What was sequenced was blood. The receptors were sampled from a woman aged 70 to 79 with Graves' ophthalmopathy.

This chain links TRBV19 with TRBJ2-7; D might be TRBD1 (6 bases). CDR3 length equals 14 residues. V gave up 4 bases and J gave up 1 base, with 11 bases separating them. Germline CDR1 reads LNHDA; CDR2 reads SQIVND (reference sequence). CDR3 DNA: TGTGCCAGTAGTAAAACAGGGAGTTCCTACGAGCAGTACTTC. Translating gives CASSKTGSSYEQYF.

The chain combines TRBV10-3 with TRBJ2-5; a weak D match, TRBD2 (6 bases). Trimming took off 7 bases at V and 5 bases at J, with 23 bases between the two ends. Germline loops: CDR1 ENHRY, CDR2 SYGVKD. This CDR3 is 16 amino acids long. The CDR3 loop reads CAITSTPGEYGETQYF. For the CDR3, the DNA is TGTGCCATCACCTCGACTCCGGGGGAGTACGGGGAGACCCAGTACTTC.

The chain carries TRBV7-8 and TRBJ1-4; TRBD1 matches at 7 bases. The trim removed 7 bases at V and 4 bases at J, leaving 18 bases unmatched. The germline V gene encodes CDR1 SGHVS and CDR2 FQNEAQ. This CDR3 region has 18 residues. The CDR3 loop reads CASTFYPPTGAGNEKLFF. As DNA, the CDR3 is TGTGCCAGCACCTTCTATCCCCCAACAGGGGCGGGTAATGAAAAACTGTTTTTT. The full variable domain, completed using reference TRBV7-8 and TRBJ1-4, is GAGVSQSPRYKVAKRGQDVALRCDPISGHVSLFWYQQALGQGPEFLTYFQNEAQLDKSGLPSDRFFAERPEGSVSTLKIQRTQQEDSAVYLCASTFYPPTGAGNEKLFFGSGTQLSVL.

This clonotype has only a few counts. The chain has TRBV5-1 and TRBJ2-3, with 11 positions matching TRBD2. The V segment lost 1 base and the J segment 0 bases; nucleotides outside the gene matches: 7. Per the germline V gene, CDR1 is SGHRS and CDR2 is YFSETQ. CDR3 length equals 18 residues. The CDR3 bases are TGCGCCAGCAGCTTGTTGACTAGCGGGACCACTAGCACAGATACGCAGTATTTT. This codes for CASSLLTSGTTSTDTQYF.

This clonotype appeared a few times. The chain recombines TRBV10-3 with TRBJ2-7; no clear D. This CDR3 region has 14 residues. V lost 3 bases, J lost 2 bases, and 11 bases lay in between. Germline V gives CDR1 ENHRY, CDR2 SYGVKD. The CDR3 DNA sequence: TGTGCCATCAGTGATCGGTCTACCACCTACGAGCAGTACTTC. Translation: CAISDRSTTYEQYF.

This clonotype was seen ten or more times. The chain joins TRBV7-2 to TRBJ1-1, with D maybe TRBD1 (6 bases). Between the trimmed V and J ends, which lost 3 bases and 1 base, there was a span of 15 bases. The CDR3 covers 16 residues. In germline, CDR1 is SGHTA, CDR2 FQGNSA. The chain's CDR3 is CASSLNRVMSNTEAFF. CDR3 nucleotide sequence: TGTGCCAGCAGCTTGAACAGGGTGATGTCGAACACTGAAGCTTTCTTT. The full variable domain, rest sourced from reference TRBV7-2 and TRBJ1-1, is GAGVSQSPSNKVTEKGKDVELRCDPISGHTALYWYRQSLGQGLEFLIYFQGNSAPDKSGLPSDRFSAERTGGSVSTLTIQRTQQEDSAVYLCASSLNRVMSNTEAFFGQGTRLTVV.

V usage is TRBV4-2 and J usage is TRBJ2-7, with 8 bases identical to TRBD2. The CDR3 is 14 residues long. V gave up 3 bases and J gave up 6 bases; unmatched junction bases: 7. CDR1 LGHNA and CDR2 YNFKEQ come from the germline V gene. The chain's CDR3 is CASSQEPSGPEQYF. The CDR3 region has the DNA TGTGCCAGCAGCCAGGAACCTAGCGGGCCCGAGCAGTACTTC.

The V gene is TRBV6-5, the J gene TRBJ2-3; 8 bases align to TRBD1. V lost 2 bases, J lost 5 bases, and 6 bases stayed unmatched. This CDR3 has 15 amino acids. CDR1 is MNHEY and CDR2 is SVGAGI in the germline V gene. The CDR3 loop reads CASSYNGQGGDTQYF. The CDR3 coding sequence is TGTGCCAGCAGTTACAATGGACAGGGTGGAGATACGCAGTATTTT.

The chain joins TRBV6-1 to TRBJ2-7, with TRBD1 matching 7 bases. V trimming: 4 bases; J trimming: 9 bases; junction bases outside the gene matches: 15. The CDR3 runs to 15 residues. Looked up from germline, CDR1 is MNHNS and CDR2 is SASEGT. The CDR3 protein is CASSVTGQATAGQYF. The CDR3 DNA reads as TGTGCCAGCAGTGTAACCGGACAGGCAACCGCCGGGCAGTACTTC.

This clonotype turned up a few times. The CDR3: CASSLDGGMETQYF. The CDR3 DNA sequence: TGTGCCAGCAGCTTAGATGGCGGGATGGAGACCCAGTACTTC. The J gene is TRBJ2-5, the V gene TRBV7-9; the D gene is possibly TRBD2 (6 bases). Trimming removed 1 base at V and 5 bases at J, with 11 bases between. This CDR3 has 14 amino acids. Germline V lookup: CDR1 SEHNR, CDR2 FQNEAQ (reference sequence).

This sequence joins TRBV20-1 and TRBJ2-2; D perhaps matches TRBD2 (6 bases). Deletions cut 6 bases from V and 6 bases from J, with 17 bases between. The V gene's germline CDR1 is DFQATT and CDR2 SNEGSKA (reference sequence). This CDR3 has 14 amino acids. The CDR3 DNA reads as TGCAGTGCGGACGGGGGTATTCTGGCCGGGGAGCTGTTTTTT. Protein sequence: CSADGGILAGELFF.

The chain has TRBV28 and TRBJ2-2; 14 bases fit TRBD2. Germline CDR1 reads MDHEN; CDR2 reads SYDVKM. This CDR3 is built from 18 residues. V shed 10 bases, J shed 5 bases, and the junction held 15 bases outside the gene matches. CDR3 protein: CATTKGLAGGPTTGELFF. The CDR3 nucleotides read TGTGCCACCACTAAAGGACTAGCGGGAGGCCCCACTACCGGGGAGCTGTTTTTT. The complete variable domain, with remaining parts taken from reference TRBV28 and TRBJ2-2, reads DVKVTQSSRYLVKRTGEKVFLECVQDMDHENMFWYRQDPGLGLRLIYFSYDVKMKEKGDIPEGYSVSREKKERFSLILESASTNQTSMYLCATTKGLAGGPTTGELFFGEGSRLTVL.

This clonotype has a handful of counts. The chain has TRBV12-3 or TRBV12-4 and TRBJ2-1; 9 bases match TRBD2. Trimming took 3 bases from V and 6 from J; bases not matched to a gene: 6. This CDR3 region has 15 residues. CDR3 in DNA: TGTGCCAGCAGTTTCGGACTAGCGTCACTCAATGAGCAGTTCTTC. Amino acids: CASSFGLASLNEQFF.

With respect to this clonotype: This sequence may be a read error, since a much larger clone differs from it by one base. The V gene is TRBV20-1, the J gene TRBJ2-7; D gene unclear. The CDR3 extends over 14 amino acids. The germline V and J ends were trimmed by 0 bases and 3 bases, with 12 bases remaining between them. The germline V gene has CDR1 DFQATT and CDR2 SNEGSKA (reference sequence). This CDR3 is CSARDLSGNYEQYF. CDR3 DNA sequence: TGCAGTGCTAGAGATCTATCAGGAAACTACGAGCAGTACTTC.